This T cell receptor beta chain is drawn from a study of T cells in localized non-small cell lung cancer. Concerning this clone: Its antigen is not known.

Sequencing used immunoSEQ multiplex PCR; TCRdb keeps in-frame clones, though not all of them. The repertoire consists of roughly 25,000 clones, with less than 95% occurring once and the leading ten covering about 1%. Study findings and constraints: Adjacent lung exhibited a median of approximately 50 among the 100 most abundant tumor clones. There was an association of higher blood T cell density with longer overall survival. Highest T cell clonality was seen in uninvolved adjacent lung, surpassing that measured in tumor.

The CDR3 is 14 residues long. The junction had 6 bases not matched to a gene; V was cut back by 5 bases and J by 4 bases. The V gene's germline CDR1 is SGHTA and CDR2 FQGNSA. This rearrangement joins TRBV7-2 to TRBJ2-5; 8 bases align to TRBD2. The TCR comes from a woman aged 35 to 75 with stage I lung adenocarcinoma. Sequenced material: peripheral blood, taken before any cancer treatment. CDR3 in DNA: TGTGCCAGCAGCACAAATGGACTAGCAGAGACCCAGTACTTC. Translated: CASSTNGLAETQYF.